This TCR beta chain was retrieved from a study of CD8 T cells in ankylosing spondylitis (dated by TCRdb to the late 2010s). A note on the overall study: T cell receptor beta repertoires were profiled in healthy donors and ankylosing spondylitis patients so that disease-linked TCR variants could be found. The full study cohort comprised around 25 ankylosing spondylitis patients and 85 to 120 healthy donors. Peripheral blood samples were taken, and synovial fluid was additionally collected from ankylosing spondylitis patients.

Ten or more counts support this clonotype. The clone's antigen remains unknown. No quality values exist for individual bases; no much larger clone is one base distant. General study outcomes and caveats: The disease-linked clones showed a CD8+ phenotype and occurred at relatively low frequencies in peripheral blood. Some motif variants were previously reported in synovial fluid and blood of reactive arthritis patients, suggesting common disease-initiation mechanisms. The disease-linked clones were reported as significantly enriched in matched synovial fluid samples from ankylosing spondylitis patients. Blood from ankylosing spondylitis patients appeared to be characterized by a TCR beta motif made up of under ten highly homologous amino acid variants.

Instrument on record: Illumina HiSeq 2500. TCR beta libraries were prepared by quantitative 5'-RACE with molecular barcodes. On the authors' methods: Disease-linked TCR variants were identified with a new computational method built on a probabilistic model of VDJ rearrangement. TCRdb ran its own pipeline on the public reads, namely fastp trimming at Q25 and MiXCR clone calling, and kept in-frame beta chains. Every CDR3 protein is listed once, alongside the most common genes and DNA of its rows. The V and J calls come from TCRdb's annotation, not from the publication. Recorded for this sample are over 100,000 distinct CDR3 sequences; about an eighth of them occurred a single time. The ten largest clones take up 3.5% to 5% of the sample. From the germline V gene, CDR1 is SGHTA and CDR2 is FQGNSA. The CDR3 sequence holds 15 residues, the cysteine and phenylalanine included. Left in the record is the CDR3 DNA by itself, 45 bases read in frame from the first base. The germline V end is reduced by 3 bases and the J end by 4 bases; junction bases left unmatched: 4.

The TCR originated in a female donor with ankylosing spondylitis or in good health (not recorded which). The sample consisted of blood, either unsorted or a sorted T cell fraction (not recorded which). The rearranged chain carries TRBV7-2 and TRBJ2-3; 10 junctional bases match TRBD2. The CDR3 corresponds to CASSLQAGGSDTQYF. In nucleotide form, the sequence is TGTGCCAGCAGCTTGCAAGCGGGAGGGTCAGATACGCAGTATTTT.